This T cell receptor (beta chain) comes out of a study of cytomegalovirus exposure and HLA in healthy donors. Turning to the study itself: A previous analysis identified 95 million to 130 million unique TCR beta sequences derived from 180 million or so T cells.

Germline values: CDR1 SGHVS, CDR2 FQNEAQ. V shed 1 base and J shed 4 bases, with 15 bases lying between them. The CDR3 has 16 residues. For this clone: Its antigen is unknown.

60 Vbeta and 13 Jbeta primers were used in PCR. The method was immunoSEQ multiplex PCR; TCRdb's version includes in-frame clones alone and lacks a portion of them. The sample carries around 150,000 clones, around 80% recorded once. Study conclusions and caveats: It was confirmed in vitro that a few of the CMV-associated chains were specific for CMV antigens. At a 0.05 false discovery rate, a later analysis found approximately 15,000 TCR beta sequences to be associated with HLA alleles. Among TCR beta chains, those listed as cytomegalovirus-associated numbered over 150.

This clonotype was obtained from a man aged 30-40 years in good health. The chain uses TRBV7-8 and TRBJ2-3; D is possibly TRBD2 (5 bases). Sequenced material: PBMCs. CDR3 residues: CASSLGTRGLPDTQYF. For the CDR3, the DNA is TGTGCCAGCAGCTTAGGGACCCGGGGTTTACCAGATACGCAGTATTTT.